These T cell receptor beta chains were read from a single sample in a study of beta chain features in type 1 diabetes. The method was immunoSEQ multiplex PCR; TCRdb's version includes in-frame clones alone and lacks a portion of them. Of about 250,000 clones in the sample, roughly an eighth were seen once. The specimen was naive CD4+ T cells from blood. The source of these receptors is a woman in her thirties or forties in good health. The CDR3 runs from the conserved cysteine through the conserved F or W. D genes are given only for firm matches. Size values are once, few and many counts, or a class for expanded clones, and some rows have none.

d_gene: TRBD2
j_gene: TRBJ2-5
v_gene: TRBV5-4
abundance: few
CDR3nt: TGTGCCAGCAGCTTGGTATTAGCGGGGGCGGGGGAGACCCAGTACTTC
CDR3aa: CASSLVLAGAGETQYF

d_gene: -
j_gene: TRBJ1-1
v_gene: TRBV13
abundance: few
CDR3nt: TGTGCCAGTACCACCCTTACAGCGGGGGCTTTCTTT
CDR3aa: CASTTLTAGAFF

d_gene: -
j_gene: TRBJ1-5
v_gene: TRBV7-9
abundance: -
CDR3nt: -
CDR3aa: CASSSSGLPDSNQPQHF

d_gene: TRBD1
j_gene: TRBJ1-2
v_gene: TRBV11-2
abundance: -
CDR3nt: TGTGCCAGCAGCTTAGGACAGGGGGATGGCTACACCTTC
CDR3aa: CASSLGQGDGYTF

d_gene: TRBD1
j_gene: TRBJ2-6
v_gene: TRBV29-1
abundance: many
CDR3nt: TGCAGCGCAGGGACAGGGGGCGGTGGGGCCAACGTCCTGACTTTC
CDR3aa: CSAGTGGGGANVLTF

d_gene: -
j_gene: TRBJ2-1
v_gene: TRBV6-6
abundance: -
CDR3nt: TGTGCCAGCACTCCTGGAGACAATGAGCAGTTCTTC
CDR3aa: CASTPGDNEQFF

d_gene: TRBD2
j_gene: TRBJ2-3
v_gene: TRBV10-3
abundance: few
CDR3nt: TGTGCCAGTAGCGGGGACGCAGATACGCAGTATTTT
CDR3aa: CASSGDADTQYF

d_gene: -
j_gene: TRBJ2-2
v_gene: TRBV19
abundance: few
CDR3nt: TGTGCCAGTAGTATCTGGGGGCGGCACACCGGGGAGCTGTTTTTT
CDR3aa: CASSIWGRHTGELFF

d_gene: TRBD1
j_gene: TRBJ2-7
v_gene: TRBV29-1
abundance: -
CDR3nt: TGCAGCGTGGGGGACAGGGGGCTTTCGCAAGAGCAGTACTTC
CDR3aa: CSVGDRGLSQEQYF

d_gene: -
j_gene: TRBJ1-2
v_gene: TRBV9
abundance: -
CDR3nt: TGTGCCAGCAGCGACCCGATTGTCACAGCGGGAGGCTACACCTTC
CDR3aa: CASSDPIVTAGGYTF

d_gene: -
j_gene: TRBJ2-3
v_gene: TRBV11-3
abundance: few
CDR3nt: TGTGCCAGCAGCATCAGGGGAGATACGCAGTATTTT
CDR3aa: CASSIRGDTQYF

d_gene: -
j_gene: TRBJ1-1
v_gene: TRBV29-1
abundance: -
CDR3nt: TGCAGCGTTGAAGATCTTCGTCCCAACAGTCTGAACACTGAAGCTTTCTTT
CDR3aa: CSVEDLRPNSLNTEAFF

d_gene: -
j_gene: TRBJ2-3
v_gene: TRBV7-2
abundance: -
CDR3nt: TGTGCCAGCAGCTTATTCAGTAGCACAGATACGCAGTATTTT
CDR3aa: CASSLFSSTDTQYF

d_gene: TRBD1
j_gene: TRBJ1-6
v_gene: TRBV6-1
abundance: few
CDR3nt: TGTGCCAGCAGTGGATCGGGACAGATGAATTCACCCCTCCACTTT
CDR3aa: CASSGSGQMNSPLHF

d_gene: TRBD2
j_gene: TRBJ2-3
v_gene: TRBV4-1
abundance: -
CDR3nt: TGCGCCAGCAGCCACCGAAGCGGGGGGGCAGATACGCAGTATTTT
CDR3aa: CASSHRSGGADTQYF

d_gene: TRBD1
j_gene: TRBJ1-2
v_gene: TRBV9
abundance: -
CDR3nt: TGTGCCAGCAGCCCGGGACAGGGCTCTTTCTATGGCTACACCTTC
CDR3aa: CASSPGQGSFYGYTF

d_gene: TRBD2
j_gene: TRBJ2-3
v_gene: TRBV29-1
abundance: -
CDR3nt: TGCAGCGTTGGGACTAGGTTGACAGATACGCAGTATTTT
CDR3aa: CSVGTRLTDTQYF

d_gene: -
j_gene: TRBJ1-1
v_gene: TRBV7-9
abundance: few
CDR3nt: TGTGCCAGCAGCTTAGGGCAGGGTTCCGGAGCTTTCTTT
CDR3aa: CASSLGQGSGAFF

d_gene: -
j_gene: TRBJ2-1
v_gene: TRBV6-5
abundance: few
CDR3nt: TGTGCCAGCAGTCCTATGGACAGTTACAATGAGCAGTTCTTC
CDR3aa: CASSPMDSYNEQFF

d_gene: TRBD1
j_gene: TRBJ1-4
v_gene: TRBV19
abundance: -
CDR3nt: TGTGCCAGTAGCATGGGACAGGGTCGTGAAAAACTGTTTTTT
CDR3aa: CASSMGQGREKLFF

d_gene: TRBD1
j_gene: TRBJ1-4
v_gene: TRBV19
abundance: -
CDR3nt: TGTGCCAGTAGGACGACAGGGACGAAAGGCCAGCCGTTTTTT
CDR3aa: CASRTTGTKGQPFF

d_gene: -
j_gene: TRBJ2-3
v_gene: TRBV11-2
abundance: once
CDR3nt: TGTGCCAGCAGCTTGCTGACAGGATTCGGCACAGATACGCAGTATTTT
CDR3aa: CASSLLTGFGTDTQYF

d_gene: -
j_gene: TRBJ1-2
v_gene: TRBV5-1
abundance: few
CDR3nt: TGCGCCAGCAGCCCCCGGACAGACATCTATGGCTACACCTTC
CDR3aa: CASSPRTDIYGYTF

d_gene: -
j_gene: TRBJ1-2
v_gene: TRBV12-5
abundance: -
CDR3nt: TGTGCTAGTGGTTTGGGACAGGCCAATGGCTACACCTTC
CDR3aa: CASGLGQANGYTF

d_gene: TRBD1
j_gene: TRBJ2-3
v_gene: TRBV29-1
abundance: few
CDR3nt: TGCAGCGTTGGACAGGGGGTTGTCCCTGGCACAGATACGCAGTATTTT
CDR3aa: CSVGQGVVPGTDTQYF

d_gene: -
j_gene: TRBJ1-5
v_gene: TRBV7-2
abundance: many
CDR3nt: TGTGCCAGCAGCTTAGCATACAATCAGCCCCAGCATTTT
CDR3aa: CASSLAYNQPQHF

d_gene: -
j_gene: TRBJ2-7
v_gene: TRBV5-1
abundance: -
CDR3nt: TGCGCCAGCAGATCCCAGGGTATAGTCTACGAGCAGTACTTC
CDR3aa: CASRSQGIVYEQYF

d_gene: -
j_gene: TRBJ2-5
v_gene: TRBV18
abundance: -
CDR3nt: TGTGCCAGCTCACCCCAGAACCAAGAGACCCAGTACTTC
CDR3aa: CASSPQNQETQYF

d_gene: -
j_gene: TRBJ1-6
v_gene: TRBV6-5
abundance: -
CDR3nt: TGTGCCAGCACCCGACTAAATGGTAATTCACCCCTCCACTTT
CDR3aa: CASTRLNGNSPLHF

d_gene: TRBD2
j_gene: TRBJ2-5
v_gene: TRBV6-5
abundance: -
CDR3nt: TGTGCCAGCGGCGGGGGGGAGGGAGAGACCCAGTACTTC
CDR3aa: CASGGGEGETQYF

d_gene: TRBD2
j_gene: TRBJ2-3
v_gene: TRBV6-1
abundance: -
CDR3nt: TGTGCCAGCACCTACGGGGGGGCCATAGATACGCAGTATTTT
CDR3aa: CASTYGGAIDTQYF

d_gene: -
j_gene: TRBJ1-6
v_gene: TRBV5-1
abundance: -
CDR3nt: TGCGCCAGCAGCGGACTAAGCTCCTATAATTCACCCCTCCACTTT
CDR3aa: CASSGLSSYNSPLHF

d_gene: -
j_gene: TRBJ1-2
v_gene: TRBV9
abundance: -
CDR3nt: TGTGCCAGCAGCGTAGGAGGCTCGGCTGGCTACACCTTC
CDR3aa: CASSVGGSAGYTF

d_gene: -
j_gene: TRBJ1-5
v_gene: TRBV7-2
abundance: -
CDR3nt: TGTGCCAGCAGCTTAGGGCAGATAAGCAATCAGCCCCAGCATTTT
CDR3aa: CASSLGQISNQPQHF

d_gene: TRBD2
j_gene: TRBJ2-1
v_gene: TRBV27
abundance: -
CDR3nt: TGTGCCAGCAGTCCCAGGACTAGCGGGGGCCACAATGAGCAGTTCTTC
CDR3aa: CASSPRTSGGHNEQFF

d_gene: -
j_gene: TRBJ2-7
v_gene: TRBV18
abundance: few
CDR3nt: TGTGCCAGCTCACCAATCCCGACAAAGGAGGTCTACGAGCAGTACTTC
CDR3aa: CASSPIPTKEVYEQYF

d_gene: TRBD2
j_gene: TRBJ2-7
v_gene: TRBV9
abundance: -
CDR3nt: TGTGCCAGCAGCGTAGGTCCCCAGGGGCGGGGGGGCTACGAGCAGTACTTC
CDR3aa: CASSVGPQGRGGYEQYF

d_gene: TRBD2
j_gene: TRBJ2-5
v_gene: TRBV18
abundance: -
CDR3nt: TGTGCCAGCTCTCCACTAGCGTACCAAGAGACCCAGTACTTC
CDR3aa: CASSPLAYQETQYF

d_gene: -
j_gene: TRBJ2-5
v_gene: TRBV7-2
abundance: few
CDR3nt: TGTGCCAGCAGCTGGGGACTGAAAGAGACCCAGTACTTC
CDR3aa: CASSWGLKETQYF

d_gene: TRBD1
j_gene: TRBJ1-2
v_gene: TRBV27
abundance: -
CDR3nt: TGTGCCAGCAGAAATCAGGGGGGCTATGGCTACACCTTC
CDR3aa: CASRNQGGYGYTF

d_gene: TRBD1
j_gene: TRBJ2-7
v_gene: TRBV6-4
abundance: -
CDR3nt: TGTGCCAGCAGTGACTCGATTGACAGGGGTGGTCGGGAGCAGTACTTC
CDR3aa: CASSDSIDRGGREQYF